This T cell receptor (beta chain) was obtained from a study of ipilimumab plus nivolumab after autologous stem cell transplantation. V was clipped by 2 bases and J by 4 bases, with 15 bases between them. Germline V lookup: CDR1 LNHDA, CDR2 SQIVND (reference sequence). CDR3 length equals 16 residues. Generated by immunoSEQ multiplex PCR, the TCRdb table keeps only in-frame clones and is missing some. The table has about 16,000 clones, less than 75% seen once; the top ten hold 20%. Sequencing was performed on PBMCs, taken in a trial of ipilimumab plus nivolumab as post-transplant consolidation. The receptor was derived from a male donor with diffuse large B-cell lymphoma. This chain joins TRBV19 and TRBJ1-5; TRBD1 might be the D (6 bases). CDR3 bases: TGTGCCAGTAGTATAATGGGGGCGCTTGGAAATCAGCCCCAGCATTTT. Protein: CASSIMGALGNQPQHF.